A selection of T cell receptor beta chains follows, all from one sample in a study of T cell responses to AZD1222 COVID-19 vaccine. Only in-frame clones appear in the TCRdb table, and some are missing; sequencing was by immunoSEQ multiplex PCR. The sample lists fewer than 120,000 clones, 80% to 90% occurring once. Here the sequenced sample was peripheral blood, taken 28 days after the second AZD1222 dose. The origin of the receptors is an adult who received the AZD1222 COVID-19 vaccine. Each CDR3 is given with its conserved first and last residue. D genes are given only for firm matches. Size is omitted from some rows. Given values are once, few, many or a class for expanded clones.

J gene,V gene,D gene,clone size,CDR3 DNA,CDR3 protein
TRBJ1-2,TRBV11-2,-,-,TGTGCCAGCAGCTTAGTTCAGAACTATGGCTACACCTTC,CASSLVQNYGYTF
TRBJ2-3,TRBV3-1/TRBV3-2,-,-,TGTGCCAGCAGCCCCAGGACAAGTCCAGATACGCAGTATTTT,CASSPRTSPDTQYF
TRBJ2-4,TRBV3-1/TRBV3-2,-,-,TGTGCCAGCAGTCATTCCAGGGTTGACAAAAACATTCAGTACTTC,CASSHSRVDKNIQYF
TRBJ2-7,TRBV11-2,-,once,TGTGCCAGCAGCTTAGGAGGCCAGACAGAGCTGGGGACGTACGAGCAGTACTTC,CASSLGGQTELGTYEQYF
TRBJ1-1,TRBV20-1,-,-,TGCAGTGCTAGTCGGGTAGGGAGTGACACTGAAGCTTTCTTT,CSASRVGSDTEAFF
TRBJ2-1,TRBV7-9,TRBD2,-,TGTGCCAGCAGTATAGCGGGGGGCTTGGAGCAGTTCTTC,CASSIAGGLEQFF
TRBJ1-1,TRBV10-2,TRBD1,-,TGCGCCAGCAGGGGACAGCTGAACACTGAAGCTTTCTTT,CASRGQLNTEAFF
TRBJ1-2,TRBV5-4,-,-,TGTGCCAGCAGCGGCGTGGGGGGGGACTATGGCTACACCTTC,CASSGVGGDYGYTF
TRBJ1-1,TRBV6-2/TRBV6-3,-,-,TGTGCCAGCAGTTACTCCTTCGGGACGGGGAACACTGAAGCTTTCTTT,CASSYSFGTGNTEAFF
TRBJ2-7,TRBV2,-,once,TGTGCCAGCAGTGAAGAGGGTGTAGGGGTCTACGAGCAGTACTTC,CASSEEGVGVYEQYF
TRBJ2-7,TRBV12-3/TRBV12-4,-,few,TGTGCCAGCAGTTTAGCGTCAGCAGGTCCGCAGTACTTC,CASSLASAGPQYF
TRBJ2-5,TRBV3-1/TRBV3-2,TRBD2,-,TGTGCCAGCAGCCAAGTATCGGGAGGCGAGACCCAGTACTTC,CASSQVSGGETQYF
TRBJ2-2,TRBV7-9,-,few,TGTGCCAGCAGCTCCCCTCCTGGCTCCGGGGAGCTGTTTTTT,CASSSPPGSGELFF
TRBJ1-6,TRBV6-5,-,-,TGTGCCAGCAGTCCCGGGTTCTCAAATTCACCCCTCCACTTT,CASSPGFSNSPLHF
TRBJ2-1,TRBV29-1,-,-,TGCAGCGCCCCCAGGGGGGCAGACTCCTACAATGAGCAGTTCTTC,CSAPRGADSYNEQFF
TRBJ2-1,TRBV11-3,TRBD2,-,TGTGCCAGCAGCTTAGAAGGTAGCGGGAGGGGAAATGAGCAGTTCTTC,CASSLEGSGRGNEQFF
TRBJ1-2,TRBV12-3/TRBV12-4,-,-,TGTGCCAGCAGCCCGTACAGTGCTTATGGCTACACCTTC,CASSPYSAYGYTF
TRBJ1-5,TRBV6-6,-,-,TGTGCCAGCAGTTACGGAAACAATCAGCCCCAGCATTTT,CASSYGNNQPQHF
TRBJ2-5,TRBV19,-,-,TGTGCCAGTAGTCCTGGGCCCCGACAGACCCAGTACTTC,CASSPGPRQTQYF
TRBJ2-3,TRBV2,-,-,TGTGCCAGCAGTGAAGCGCGGGGTGGGCTTAGCTATTTT,CASSEARGGLSYF
TRBJ2-3,TRBV30,TRBD1,-,TGTGCCTGGAGTGTAAGGGGGCCGGTAGATACGCAGTATTTT,CAWSVRGPVDTQYF
TRBJ2-3,TRBV5-4,-,-,TGTGCCAGCAGCTTGGGGGGAGTAACAGATACGCAGTATTTT,CASSLGGVTDTQYF
TRBJ1-1,TRBV4-1,-,-,TGCGCCAGCAGCCAAGGGAACACTGAAGCTTTCTTT,CASSQGNTEAFF
TRBJ2-7,TRBV7-9,-,-,TGTGCCAGCAGCTTAGAGCAGGGGTCCCACGAGCAGTACTTC,CASSLEQGSHEQYF
TRBJ1-1,TRBV7-8,-,-,TGTGCCAGCAGCGGGAGAGCGATCCGGGGGACTGAAGCTTTCTTT,CASSGRAIRGTEAFF
TRBJ1-1,TRBV29-1,-,-,TGCAGCGCCCTGCGGGATTACACTGAAGCTTTCTTT,CSALRDYTEAFF
TRBJ1-1,TRBV7-9,-,-,TGTGCCAGCAGCTTTTCTGGGAGGGCCAACACTGAAGCTTTCTTT,CASSFSGRANTEAFF
TRBJ1-3,TRBV2,-,-,TGTGCCAGCAGTGGGCCGGGTGCTGGAAACACCATATATTTT,CASSGPGAGNTIYF
TRBJ2-5,TRBV27,-,-,TGTGCCAGCAGTTTACAGGGGGGGACCCAGTACTTC,CASSLQGGTQYF
TRBJ1-2,TRBV9,TRBD1,-,TGTGCCAGCAGCGTAGGGACAGGGCGGGGTGGCTACACCTTC,CASSVGTGRGGYTF
TRBJ1-2,TRBV7-2,-,few,TGTGCCAGCAGCTTTACGACAGTGGGGGGCTACACCTTC,CASSFTTVGGYTF
TRBJ1-5,TRBV10-1,TRBD1,-,TGCGCCAGCAGAGAACAGGGGAGCAATCAGCCCCAGCATTTT,CASREQGSNQPQHF
TRBJ1-2,TRBV28,-,-,TGTGCCAGCAGTTTAGGAGGGACCCTAGGGGGCTACACCTTC,CASSLGGTLGGYTF
TRBJ1-2,TRBV6-2/TRBV6-3,TRBD1,-,TGTGCCAGCAGTTGGGGAGCCGGGACAGGGGTTCGGAGGGACTATGGCTACACCTTC,CASSWGAGTGVRRDYGYTF
TRBJ1-2,TRBV9,TRBD1,-,TGTGCCAGCAGCGCGACAGGGGGCGGCTATGGCTACACCTTC,CASSATGGGYGYTF
TRBJ2-5,TRBV20-1,TRBD2,-,TGCAGTGCTAGTTGGGGACTAGCGGGAGAGGAGACCCAGTACTTC,CSASWGLAGEETQYF
TRBJ2-3,TRBV7-8,-,-,TGTGCCAGCAGCTTAAACCGGGGGGATACGCAGTATTTT,CASSLNRGDTQYF
TRBJ2-3,TRBV28,-,-,TGTGCCAGCAGTCCCCACAGGACCGCAGATACGCAGTATTTT,CASSPHRTADTQYF
TRBJ2-1,TRBV4-1,TRBD2,-,TGCGCCAGCAGCCAAGAAGTAGCGGGGACCTACAATGAGCAGTTCTTC,CASSQEVAGTYNEQFF
TRBJ2-3,TRBV30,TRBD2,once,TGTGCCTGGAGTCCCGGACTAGCGGGAGTAACAGATACGCAGTATTTT,CAWSPGLAGVTDTQYF
TRBJ2-6,TRBV5-1,TRBD1,-,TGCGCCAGCAGCATAGGGACAGGGAACTCTGGGGCCAACGTCCTGACTTTC,CASSIGTGNSGANVLTF
TRBJ1-1,TRBV7-8,-,once,TGTGCCAGCAGCTTAGCGTCAGGGGAGAACACTGAAGCTTTCTTT,CASSLASGENTEAFF
TRBJ2-5,TRBV7-3,TRBD2,-,TGTGCCAGCAGCCAAACTAGCGGGGAAGAGACCCAGTACTTC,CASSQTSGEETQYF
TRBJ1-4,TRBV7-9,TRBD1,-,TGTGCCAGCAGCTCCCGGGACAGGGGGACAACTAATGAAAAACTGTTTTTT,CASSSRDRGTTNEKLFF
TRBJ1-2,TRBV10-3,-,-,TGTGCCATCAGTGCGAACAGGGAGGATGGCTACACCTTC,CAISANREDGYTF
TRBJ1-1,TRBV4-1,-,-,TGCGCCAGCAGCCAAATAGAGGTTCTGGGCACTGAAGCTTTCTTT,CASSQIEVLGTEAFF
TRBJ2-1,TRBV3-1/TRBV3-2,TRBD2,-,TGTGCCAGCACCTCGGACGGGGGGGCGTACAATGAGCAGTTCTTC,CASTSDGGAYNEQFF
TRBJ1-2,TRBV25-1,TRBD1,-,TGTGCCAGCAGTCCGACAGGGGATTTTGGGGGCTACACCTTC,CASSPTGDFGGYTF
TRBJ2-5,TRBV7-2,-,-,TGTGCCAGCAGCTATGTCAGGGGAGGGACCCAGTACTTC,CASSYVRGGTQYF
TRBJ2-2,TRBV18,-,-,TGTGCCAGCACCCGTCGGGAGAACACCGGGGAGCTGTTTTTT,CASTRRENTGELFF
TRBJ2-2,TRBV5-1,-,-,TGCGCCAGCAGCTTGGATGTGGACACCGGGGAGCTGTTTTTT,CASSLDVDTGELFF
TRBJ1-4,TRBV5-1,TRBD1,-,TGCGCCAGCAGCCTAGGACAGGTGCTGAATGAAAAACTGTTTTTT,CASSLGQVLNEKLFF
TRBJ1-2,TRBV11-1,-,-,TGTGCCAGCAGCTCCCGGACCTCCGGAGGCTACACCTTC,CASSSRTSGGYTF
TRBJ2-7,TRBV7-8,TRBD2,-,TGTGCCAGCAGCCGATCCTCCGGGACTAGCGTTTACGAGCAGTACTTC,CASSRSSGTSVYEQYF
TRBJ2-7,TRBV27,-,-,TGTGCCAGCGGGGGGCTAGCGAACTCCTACGAGCAGTACTTC,CASGGLANSYEQYF